A selection of T cell receptor beta chains follows, all from one sample in a study of shared clonotypes between healthy human individuals. The assay was immunoSEQ multiplex PCR, and TCRdb's table has in-frame clones only and misses some. The top ten hold 0.9% to 1.3% of the sample, which has 2 million to 2.5 million clones, about 95% seen once. The sequenced sample consisted of naive CD8+ T cells sorted from blood. These receptors were obtained from a man between 18 and 35 years old in good health. The CDR3 runs from the conserved cysteine through the conserved F or W.

V gene: TRBV29-1
CDR3 length: 16
J gene: TRBJ2-2
CDR3 protein: CSVEDPTEPNTGELFF

V gene: TRBV7-2
CDR3 length: 15
J gene: TRBJ1-2
CDR3 protein: CASSLVPDSAYGYTF

V gene: TRBV7-9
CDR3 length: 14
J gene: TRBJ1-1
CDR3 protein: CASSFPPTGTEAFF

V gene: TRBV6-6
CDR3 length: 14
J gene: TRBJ1-1
CDR3 protein: CASSYPVANTEAFF

V gene: TRBV7-9
CDR3 length: 13
J gene: TRBJ2-5
CDR3 protein: CASSQREEETQYF

V gene: TRBV29-1
CDR3 length: 14
J gene: TRBJ2-1
CDR3 protein: CSVDGRGIGNEQFF

V gene: TRBV6-6
CDR3 length: 15
J gene: TRBJ1-1
CDR3 protein: CASSPGDRPNTEAFF

V gene: TRBV13
CDR3 length: 15
J gene: TRBJ2-1
CDR3 protein: CASSPSGSGGVEQFF

V gene: TRBV5-1
CDR3 length: 16
J gene: TRBJ2-7
CDR3 protein: CASSLEGQGSPYEQYF

V gene: TRBV4-3
CDR3 length: 16
J gene: TRBJ1-1
CDR3 protein: CASSHQDRGGLPEAFF

V gene: TRBV5-4
CDR3 length: 14
J gene: TRBJ2-7
CDR3 protein: CASSLGTEAYEQYF

V gene: TRBV4-1
CDR3 length: 18
J gene: TRBJ1-5
CDR3 protein: CASSYYAGTGGFNQPQHF

V gene: TRBV2
CDR3 length: 15
J gene: TRBJ2-3
CDR3 protein: CASSDRGRPTDTQYF

V gene: TRBV4-1
CDR3 length: 14
J gene: TRBJ2-1
CDR3 protein: CASSQDMTSYEQFF

V gene: TRBV10-2
CDR3 length: 15
J gene: TRBJ2-1
CDR3 protein: CASSEVRGLANEQFF

V gene: TRBV6-5
CDR3 length: 12
J gene: TRBJ2-1
CDR3 protein: CASRTGSDEQFF

V gene: TRBV19
CDR3 length: 13
J gene: TRBJ1-2
CDR3 protein: CASTETGWDGYTF

V gene: TRBV7-9
CDR3 length: 15
J gene: TRBJ2-7
CDR3 protein: CASSLVRQGVDEQYF

V gene: TRBV5-6
CDR3 length: 14
J gene: TRBJ1-1
CDR3 protein: CASSFTDREKEAFF

V gene: TRBV2
CDR3 length: 15
J gene: TRBJ2-7
CDR3 protein: CASSEGRGIVYEQYF

V gene: TRBV27
CDR3 length: 14
J gene: TRBJ2-7
CDR3 protein: CASSIRRIPYEQYF

V gene: TRBV4-3
CDR3 length: 13
J gene: TRBJ2-7
CDR3 protein: CASSLRSGYEQYF

V gene: TRBV5-6
CDR3 length: 13
J gene: TRBJ1-5
CDR3 protein: CASSLGGGQPQHF

V gene: TRBV30
CDR3 length: 8
J gene: TRBJ1-1
CDR3 protein: CAAYQAFF

V gene: TRBV29-1
CDR3 length: 13
J gene: TRBJ1-1
CDR3 protein: CSVALGWNTEAFF

V gene: TRBV25-1
CDR3 length: 13
J gene: TRBJ1-6
CDR3 protein: CASGWTGDEPLHF

V gene: TRBV27
CDR3 length: 17
J gene: TRBJ1-1
CDR3 protein: CASSLYSAGEMNTEAFF

V gene: TRBV6-1
CDR3 length: 17
J gene: TRBJ2-2
CDR3 protein: CASSEPARIVNTGELFF

V gene: TRBV6-5
CDR3 length: 15
J gene: TRBJ2-4
CDR3 protein: CASSSLQGWGNIQYF

V gene: TRBV19
CDR3 length: 15
J gene: TRBJ1-5
CDR3 protein: CASSIDRDGNQPQHF

V gene: TRBV6-1
CDR3 length: 17
J gene: TRBJ2-5
CDR3 protein: CASSDGTRRTLQETQYF

V gene: TRBV30
CDR3 length: 15
J gene: TRBJ2-7
CDR3 protein: CAWSVASGRFYEQYF

V gene: TRBV30
CDR3 length: 13
J gene: TRBJ2-3
CDR3 protein: CALASEPSDTQYF

V gene: TRBV4-3
CDR3 length: 17
J gene: TRBJ1-2
CDR3 protein: CASSQDLATGSTNGYTF

V gene: TRBV2
CDR3 length: 18
J gene: TRBJ2-5
CDR3 protein: CASSEALQAEGAQETQYF

V gene: TRBV11-2
CDR3 length: 16
J gene: TRBJ2-3
CDR3 protein: CASSLVGSSGRDTQYF

V gene: TRBV30
CDR3 length: 14
J gene: TRBJ2-7
CDR3 protein: CAWSRGQGANEQYF

V gene: TRBV4-1
CDR3 length: 15
J gene: TRBJ2-3
CDR3 protein: CASSPRTGRTDTQYF

V gene: TRBV15
CDR3 length: 15
J gene: TRBJ2-1
CDR3 protein: CATSTLAGFENEQFF

V gene: TRBV6-1
CDR3 length: 16
J gene: TRBJ2-7
CDR3 protein: CASSEFRGQGGYEQYF

V gene: TRBV6-6
CDR3 length: 14
J gene: TRBJ2-7
CDR3 protein: CASSLGTGSYEQYF

V gene: TRBV4-1
CDR3 length: 13
J gene: TRBJ2-7
CDR3 protein: CASSQSHRYEQYF

V gene: TRBV6-1
CDR3 length: 11
J gene: TRBJ1-2
CDR3 protein: CASIDRGGYTF

V gene: TRBV11-2
CDR3 length: 13
J gene: TRBJ2-7
CDR3 protein: CASSSSGILEQYF

V gene: TRBV4-3
CDR3 length: 17
J gene: TRBJ2-1
CDR3 protein: CASSQEPGQGASNEQFF

V gene: TRBV7-8
CDR3 length: 15
J gene: TRBJ2-5
CDR3 protein: CASSLVRGVGETQYF

V gene: TRBV30
CDR3 length: 13
J gene: TRBJ2-5
CDR3 protein: CAWSEREFGTQYF

V gene: TRBV19
CDR3 length: 14
J gene: TRBJ2-7
CDR3 protein: CASSVGLFSYEQYF

V gene: TRBV29-1
CDR3 length: 17
J gene: TRBJ2-3
CDR3 protein: CSVEDRWLLVGTDTQYF

V gene: TRBV5-1
CDR3 length: 14
J gene: TRBJ2-7
CDR3 protein: CASSLTDSYYEQYF

V gene: TRBV28
CDR3 length: 16
J gene: TRBJ2-7
CDR3 protein: CASSLLAGGLGDEQYF

V gene: TRBV27
CDR3 length: 13
J gene: TRBJ1-3
CDR3 protein: CASSPSDGNTIYF

V gene: TRBV9
CDR3 length: 14
J gene: TRBJ2-7
CDR3 protein: CASSVGSGSYEQYF

V gene: TRBV30
CDR3 length: 13
J gene: TRBJ1-1
CDR3 protein: CAWSRGLATEAFF

V gene: TRBV14
CDR3 length: 18
J gene: TRBJ1-4
CDR3 protein: CASSPFRTGIGTNEKLFF

V gene: TRBV6-5
CDR3 length: 14
J gene: TRBJ2-3
CDR3 protein: CASSWGQGTDTQYF

V gene: TRBV7-2
CDR3 length: 14
J gene: TRBJ1-4
CDR3 protein: CASSPSHWDEKLFF

V gene: TRBV7-9
CDR3 length: 15
J gene: TRBJ2-4
CDR3 protein: CASSSDTLAKNIQYF

V gene: TRBV13
CDR3 length: 15
J gene: TRBJ2-7
CDR3 protein: CASSYRQGAGYEQYF

V gene: TRBV25-1
CDR3 length: 16
J gene: TRBJ2-7
CDR3 protein: CASSEYRETIIDEQYF